This T cell receptor beta chain derives from a study of shared clonotypes between healthy human individuals. Turning to this clone: The same CDR3 is also encoded by other DNA sequences in this sample.

The table came from immunoSEQ multiplex PCR; TCRdb's copy has only in-frame clones and leaves some out. In the table there are approximately 2,200,000 clones, around 93% of which are singletons. Naive CD8 cells were CD45RO-negative, positively selected for CCR7, excluding terminally differentiated effector memory CD45RA+ cells. In germline, CDR1 is MNHEY, CDR2 SMNVEV (reference sequence). V was shortened by 3 bases and J by 0 bases, with 4 bases between the two germline ends. This CDR3 has 13 amino acids. This chain joins TRBV27 and TRBJ2-3, with D unclear. Source material: naive CD8+ T cells from PBMCs. The clonotype originates from a man in his late teens or twenties in good health. Some clones in this sample may be carry-over from other donors' samples. The DNA of the CDR3 is TGTGCCAGCAGTTTGACTAGCACAGATACGCAGTATTTT. This codes for CASSLTSTDTQYF.